The 19 T cell receptor beta chains given below trace back to one sample, sequenced in a study of shared clonotypes between healthy human individuals. Method: immunoSEQ multiplex PCR; TCRdb's copy keeps in-frame clones and lacks some. The sample yields more than 2,000,000 clones, over 85% seen once. The sample taken for sequencing was naive CD4+ T cells from PBMCs. Stated subset: CD45RA+ positively selected. These receptors all stem from a man aged 18 to 29 in good health. Some clones in this sample may be carry-over from other donors' samples.

The rearrangement joins TRBV6-6 to TRBJ1-4; possible D gene TRBD1, 5 bases. The CDR3 totals 12 residues. Germline CDR1 MNHNY, CDR2 SVGAGI (reference sequence). V dropped 6 bases and J dropped 8 bases, with 10 bases sitting between them. The CDR3: CASSYEGEKLFF. In DNA form, the CDR3 reads TGTGCCAGCAGCTACGAGGGGGAAAAACTGTTTTTT.

The chain joins TRBV29-1 to TRBJ2-2, with D possibly TRBD1 on 6 matching bases. This CDR3 comprises 13 residues. In germline, CDR1 is SQVTM, CDR2 ANQGSEA. Trimming removed 5 bases at V and 1 base at J, with 8 bases between. DNA for the CDR3: TGCAGCGTTAAGGGACAGAACACCGGGGAGCTGTTTTTT. It yields the protein CSVKGQNTGELFF.

This chain uses TRBV21-1 with TRBJ2-7; whether TRBD2, the table's D call, matches the DNA was not checked. TRBV21-1 is a pseudogene locus. CDR3 length: 16 residues. CDR3 coding DNA: TGTGCCAGCAGCAAATTGGCACTAGCGGGACCCCCCAAGGGGTACTTC. Translated: CASSKLALAGPPKGYF.

DNA for the CDR3: TGTGCCAGCAGCCAGAGCGGGTACCCCTCCTACGAGCAGTACTTC. Encoded protein: CASSQSGYPSYEQYF. This chain joins TRBV4-2 and TRBJ2-5, with D possibly TRBD2 on 6 matching bases. The end of the DNA is better explained by TRBJ2-7, so the J call may be wrong. CDR1 and CDR2 from the germline V gene are LGHNA and YNFKEQ. The CDR3 totals 15 residues.

The chain joins TRBV25-1 to TRBJ1-5; no reliable D call. The V gene lost 5 bases and the J gene lost 0 bases, with 8 bases spanning the gap. Germline lookup yields CDR1 MGHDK and CDR2 SYGVNS. The CDR3 loop spans 14 amino acids. CDR3 sequence reads: CASSPFTSNQPQHF. CDR3 DNA: TGTGCCAGCAGTCCCTTTACTAGCAATCAGCCCCAGCATTTT.

The chain has TRBV9 and TRBJ2-5; D possibly corresponds to TRBD1 (6 bases). V was trimmed by 0 bases and J by 4 bases, leaving 10 bases between them. The CDR3 is made up of 14 amino acids. Germline V gene data show CDR1 as SGDLS and CDR2 as YYNGEE. CDR3 loop: CASSVEVTGETQYF. The CDR3 region has the DNA TGTGCCAGCAGCGTAGAAGTGACAGGAGAGACCCAGTACTTC.

The chain couples TRBV10-3 to TRBJ2-2; D is perhaps TRBD2 (5 bases). CDR1 and CDR2 (germline): ENHRY, SYGVKD. V was clipped by 0 bases and J by 4 bases, with 18 bases between them. This CDR3 spans 18 amino acids. The CDR3 here is CAISESSAGFVGTGELFF. CDR3 bases: TGTGCCATCAGTGAGTCGAGTGCGGGCTTTGTGGGCACCGGGGAGCTGTTTTTT.

V usage is TRBV7-3 and J usage is TRBJ2-1, with D unresolved. Per the germline V gene, CDR1 is SGHTA and CDR2 is FQGTGA. This CDR3 is 14 amino acids long. Trimming removed 5 bases from V and 9 bases from J, with 17 bases in between. CDR3 amino acids: CASSPSVVPTEQFF. The DNA for the CDR3 is TGTGCCAGCAGCCCGAGTGTAGTACCCACTGAGCAGTTCTTC.

V gene TRBV15 combines with J gene TRBJ1-4, with a weak D call TRBD1 (5 bases). The CDR3 loop spans 15 amino acids. Germline V gene data show CDR1 as LNHNV and CDR2 as YYDKDF (reference sequence). Trimming took off 5 bases at V and 0 bases at J, with 10 bases between the two ends. The CDR3 DNA follows: TGTGCCACCAGCGGGACGGTTTCAACTAATGAAAAACTGTTTTTT. Translation gives CATSGTVSTNEKLFF.

The J gene is TRBJ2-1, the V gene TRBV15; no reliable D call. Germline values: CDR1 LNHNV, CDR2 YYDKDF (reference sequence). The CDR3 consists of 15 residues. V dropped 0 bases and J dropped 5 bases, with 11 bases sitting between them. CDR3 in DNA: TGTGCCACCAGCAGAGATTACCTAGGTGACAATGAGCAGTTCTTC. Amino acid sequence: CATSRDYLGDNEQFF.

With respect to this clone: The sample carries other DNA sequences with the same CDR3. The rearrangement links TRBV7-3 to TRBJ1-1; maybe TRBD1 (5 bases). The CDR3 length is 13 residues. V was clipped by 3 bases and J by 3 bases, with 8 bases between them. In germline, CDR1 is SGHTA, CDR2 FQGTGA. DNA for the CDR3: TGTGCCAGCAGCTTTCAGGGCGACACTGAAGCTTTCTTT. Its protein product is CASSFQGDTEAFF.

The chain joins TRBV6-5 to TRBJ2-1, with D maybe TRBD2 (6 bases). The CDR3 spans 12 residues. The germline CDR1 and CDR2 sequences are MNHEY and SVGAGI. V lost 10 bases to trimming and J lost 4 bases, with 11 bases between them. CDR3: CATSGLYNEQFF. The DNA for the CDR3 is TGTGCCACCTCGGGACTTTACAATGAGCAGTTCTTC.

This clone was observed a handful of times. The chain is built from TRBV19 and TRBJ1-2, with 7 bases aligning to TRBD1. This CDR3 has 15 residues. Trimming cost V 5 bases and J 3 bases; bases outside gene matches: 9. Germline assignment: CDR1 LNHDA and CDR2 SQIVND (reference sequence). The CDR3 is CASSSTGVSYYGYTF. The CDR3 bases are TGTGCCAGTAGTTCTACAGGGGTCTCGTACTATGGCTACACCTTC.

The V call is TRBV5-4, the J call TRBJ1-1; no clear D. The germline CDR1 and CDR2 sequences are SGHNT and YYREEE (reference sequence). Trimming took 3 bases from V and 5 from J, leaving 17 bases between them. The CDR3 extends over 15 amino acids. The CDR3 bases are TGTGCCAGCAGCTCCACCTTGGGAACCCGAACTGAAGCTTTCTTT. Amino acid sequence: CASSSTLGTRTEAFF. Looking up the rest from reference TRBV5-4 and TRBJ1-1 gives the full variable domain: ETGVTQSPTHLIKTRGQQVTLRCSSQSGHNTVSWYQQALGQGPQFIFQYYREEENGRGNFPPRFSGLQFPNYSSELNVNALELDDSALYLCASSSTLGTRTEAFFGQGTRLTVV.

V gene TRBV9 combines with J gene TRBJ2-2; TRBD1 agrees at 9 bases. This CDR3 comprises 17 residues. CDR1 and CDR2 from the germline V gene are SGDLS and YYNGEE. V gave up 4 bases and J gave up 5 bases; unmatched junction bases: 12. CDR3 in DNA: TGTGCCAGCAGCCCTCGGGTTGGACAGGGGAAGACCGGGGAGCTGTTTTTT. This translates into CASSPRVGQGKTGELFF.

The chain uses TRBV6-6 and TRBJ2-7; TRBD1 aligns across 10 bases. The CDR3 covers 15 residues. V shed 0 bases and J 4 bases; nucleotides not matched to a gene: 3. The germline V gene has CDR1 MNHNY and CDR2 SVGAGI (reference sequence). The CDR3 DNA sequence: TGTGCCAGCAGTTACTCGACAGGGGGCGGGTACGAGCAGTACTTC. As protein: CASSYSTGGGYEQYF.

J is TRBJ2-5 and V is TRBV5-1; D gene ambiguous. V gave up 4 bases and J gave up 1 base, with 8 bases separating them. The CDR3 contains 13 residues. The germline V gene encodes CDR1 SGHRS and CDR2 YFSETQ. The CDR3 nucleotides are TGCGCCAGCAGCAAGGACCCCCAAGAGACCCAGTACTTC. The encoded protein is CASSKDPQETQYF.

The chain employs TRBV7-9 and TRBJ2-2; no reliable D call. Germline loops: CDR1 SEHNR, CDR2 FQNEAQ (reference sequence). The V end was cut by 3 bases, the J end by 6 bases, with 5 bases between. The length of the CDR3 is 12 residues. This CDR3 reads CASSFDPGELFF. DNA of the CDR3: TGTGCCAGCAGCTTTGATCCCGGGGAGCTGTTTTTT.

The rearrangement joins TRBV28 to TRBJ1-4; the D is unclear. V was trimmed by 11 bases and J by 3 bases, leaving 13 bases between them. The CDR3 consists of 13 residues. Germline V CDR1 and CDR2: MDHEN, SYDVKM. The CDR3, as DNA: TGTGCCGTAGGACTTGGGGCTAATGAAAAACTGTTTTTT. This gives the protein CAVGLGANEKLFF.